The 22 T cell receptor beta chains below all came from one sample that was sequenced in a study of blood T cell repertoires in COVID-19 (dated by TCRdb to 2020 to 2021). Libraries came from the immunoSEQ multiplex PCR assay. As stored in TCRdb, this immuneACCESS dataset retains in-frame rearrangements with V and J assigned. A fraction of the clones does not appear; measured against another copy, unresolved V genes explain less than half of the discrepancy, and the remainder lacks a known reason. Here the sample has about 30,000 clones; around 93% occur a single time. Of the sample, nearly 10% is held by the ten largest clones. Specimen: peripheral blood. These receptors were taken from a human donor with active COVID-19. The donor label of this sample is uncertain.

V and J are TRBV4-3 and TRBJ2-1, with TRBD2 identical over 10 bases. The germline V gene encodes CDR1 LGHNA and CDR2 YSLEER. The CDR3 contains 17 residues. V shed 0 bases, J shed 0 bases, and the junction held 2 bases outside the gene matches. The CDR3 DNA follows: TGCGCCAGCAGCCAAGATGGACTAGCGGCCTCCTACAATGAGCAGTTCTTC. It specifies CASSQDGLAASYNEQFF.

This chain uses TRBV6-5 with TRBJ2-5; TRBD1 agrees at 10 bases. The germline CDR1 and CDR2 sequences are MNHEY and SVGAGI. The CDR3 loop spans 15 amino acids. V trimming: 4 bases; J trimming: 5 bases; junction bases outside the gene matches: 7. The DNA for the CDR3 is TGTGCCAGCAGTTCCCGGGACAGGGGATCGGAGACCCAGTACTTC. The encoded protein is CASSSRDRGSETQYF.

The chain combines TRBV7-8 with TRBJ2-1, with 9 bases that match TRBD2. The germline V gene encodes CDR1 SGHVS and CDR2 FQNEAQ. The CDR3 has 14 amino acids. Trimming took 1 base from V and 9 from J; bases not matched to a gene: 4. CDR3 region: CASSLEAGGPEQFF. CDR3 sequence (DNA): TGTGCCAGCAGCTTAGAGGCGGGGGGGCCTGAGCAGTTCTTC.

This sequence joins TRBV6-4 and TRBJ2-1; 7 bases fit TRBD2. This CDR3 spans 14 amino acids. Looked up from germline, CDR1 is MRHNA and CDR2 is SNTAGT. The J segment lost 7 bases and the V segment lost 5 bases, leaving 8 bases of the junction unmatched. CDR3 DNA: TGTGCCAGCAGTCGTAGCGGGTGGGGGAATGAGCAGTTCTTC. Translation: CASSRSGWGNEQFF.

This chain uses TRBV6-4 with TRBJ2-1; 13 bases agree with TRBD2. V trimming: 8 bases; J trimming: 8 bases; junction bases outside the gene matches: 12. Germline V gives CDR1 MRHNA, CDR2 SNTAGT. The CDR3 spans 16 residues. The CDR3, as DNA: TGTGCCAGCGGGGCAACTAGCGGGGGGGCCGTGGATGAGCAGTTCTTC. As protein: CASGATSGGAVDEQFF.

The J gene is TRBJ2-7, the V gene TRBV11-2; 10 bases map to TRBD2. The CDR3 is 13 amino acids. V shed 3 bases and J 5 bases; nucleotides not matched to a gene: 1. Germline lookup yields CDR1 SGHAT and CDR2 FQNNGV. The CDR3 sequence is CASSFGTSDEQYF. The CDR3 DNA sequence: TGTGCCAGCAGCTTTGGGACTAGCGACGAGCAGTACTTC. Full variable domain (remainder filled in from reference TRBV11-2 and TRBJ2-7): EAGVAQSPRYKIIEKRQSVAFWCNPISGHATLYWYQQILGQGPKLLIQFQNNGVVDDSQLPKDRFSAERLKGVDSTLKIQPAKLEDSAVYLCASSFGTSDEQYFGPGTRLTVT.

The V call is TRBV13, the J call TRBJ2-5; D perhaps matches TRBD2 (6 bases). The germline gives CDR1 PRHDT, CDR2 FYEKMQ (reference sequence). The CDR3 extends over 15 amino acids. Trimming took 5 bases from V and 5 from J, leaving 18 bases between them. CDR3 nucleotides: TGTGCCAGCAGCCAAAAAGGTCGGGAGACGGAGACCCAGTACTTC. It specifies CASSQKGRETETQYF.

This clone was seen once. This chain connects TRBV12-3 or TRBV12-4 to TRBJ2-2, with D possibly being TRBD1 (5 bases). V was shortened by 0 bases and J by 9 bases, with 8 bases between the two germline ends. The CDR3 covers 13 residues. CDR3: CASSLAQGWELFF. The CDR3 coding sequence is TGTGCCAGCAGTTTAGCCCAGGGCTGGGAGCTGTTTTTT.

The chain joins TRBV19 to TRBJ2-3; possibly TRBD1 for D (5 bases). Germline-derived CDR1 and CDR2 are LNHDA and SQIVND (reference sequence). This CDR3 contains 13 residues. Trimming pared 10 bases from V and 2 bases from J, leaving 13 bases between. Here the CDR3 reads CATSDRITDTQYF. The DNA of the CDR3 is TGTGCCACCTCAGACAGAATCACAGATACGCAGTATTTT. Using reference TRBV19 and TRBJ2-3 for the parts outside the CDR3, the full variable domain is DGGITQSPKYLFRKEGQNVTLSCEQNLNHDAMYWYRQDPGQGLRLIYYSQIVNDFQKGDIAEGYSVSREKKESFPLTVTSAQKNPTAFYLCATSDRITDTQYFGPGTRLTVL.

The J gene is TRBJ2-2, the V gene TRBV18; D perhaps matches TRBD2 (6 bases). CDR1 is KGHSH, CDR2 LQKENI, per germline. Trimming took off 5 bases at V and 2 bases at J, with 15 bases between the two ends. There are 16 residues in the CDR3. CDR3: CASSSAGRANTGELFF. The CDR3 nucleotides are TGTGCCAGCTCATCAGCGGGCAGGGCTAACACCGGGGAGCTGTTTTTT.

This clone is a singleton in its sample. The gene calls are TRBV7-9 and TRBJ2-7; 7 positions match TRBD2. V was clipped by 5 bases and J by 3 bases; unmatched bases: 10. CDR1 and CDR2 (germline): SEHNR, FQNEAQ (reference sequence). This CDR3 contains 15 residues. The CDR3 spells CASSHFGGSLYEQYF. CDR3 DNA sequence: TGTGCCAGCAGCCACTTTGGCGGGAGTCTCTACGAGCAGTACTTC.

This chain uses TRBV27 with TRBJ1-1; D gene unclear. This CDR3 is 15 amino acids long. Trimming left V 5 bases short and J 0 bases short, with 13 bases between. Germline assignment: CDR1 MNHEY and CDR2 SMNVEV (reference sequence). The CDR3 is CASSEEAFMNTEAFF. The CDR3 nucleotides read TGTGCCAGCAGTGAAGAAGCCTTCATGAACACTGAAGCTTTCTTT.

This clone was observed a single time. The genes are TRBV11-2 and TRBJ2-5, with 13 bases lining up with TRBD2. This CDR3 contains 15 residues. V was clipped by 6 bases and J by 6 bases; unmatched bases: 7. Germline V lookup: CDR1 SGHAT, CDR2 FQNNGV. In DNA, the CDR3 is TGTGCCAGCAGTCCACTAGCGGGGGGGTTTAAGACCCAGTACTTC. Translated, it gives CASSPLAGGFKTQYF.

The chain couples TRBV23-1 to TRBJ1-5; 7 bases match TRBD1. TRBV23-1 belongs to the ORF category, with a function that is uncertain. The CDR3 runs 14 residues. Trimming removed 2 bases from V and 9 bases from J; junction bases left unmatched: 7. The CDR3 here is CASSQEQGSRPQHF. For the CDR3, the DNA is TGCGCCAGCAGTCAAGAACAGGGGAGTCGGCCCCAGCATTTT.

The chain is built from TRBV5-1 and TRBJ2-1, with D hard to call. The CDR3 is 13 residues long. CDR1 and CDR2 from the germline V gene are SGHRS and YFSETQ. V was trimmed by 4 bases and J by 5 bases, leaving 10 bases between them. The CDR3 coding sequence is TGCGCCAGCAGCCCCAGTTTCGACAATGAGCAGTTCTTC. This translates into CASSPSFDNEQFF.

This rearrangement joins TRBV19 to TRBJ2-1; TRBD1 might be the D (5 bases). This CDR3 comprises 18 residues. V lost 5 bases, J lost 7 bases, and 27 bases lay in between. Germline lookup yields CDR1 LNHDA and CDR2 SQIVND (reference sequence). The CDR3 region is CASSWGRVGEFGLNEQFF. DNA for the CDR3: TGTGCCAGTAGTTGGGGTAGGGTAGGGGAATTTGGATTAAATGAGCAGTTCTTC.

The chain is built from TRBV25-1 and TRBJ2-2, with D perhaps TRBD2 (6 bases). The ends were cut back, 3 bases at V and 6 bases at J, with 14 bases in the middle. The CDR3 covers 15 residues. The germline CDR1 and CDR2 sequences are MGHDK and SYGVNS. This CDR3 reads CASSDLRGGAGELFF. Here the CDR3 DNA reads TGTGCCAGCAGTGATTTAAGAGGAGGGGCCGGGGAGCTGTTTTTT.

This clone was seen just once. V is TRBV5-1 and J is TRBJ2-5; TRBD2 aligns across 16 bases. Losses at the gene ends were 3 bases for V and 2 bases for J; bases not matched to a gene: 10. CDR3 length: 19 residues. Germline V gene sequence: CDR1 SGHRS, CDR2 YFSETQ. CDR3 sequence: CASSSGGTSGRATQETQYF. CDR3 coding DNA: TGCGCCAGCAGCTCGGGCGGGACTAGCGGGAGGGCTACGCAAGAGACCCAGTACTTC.

The chain carries TRBV6-5 and TRBJ1-2; 9 bases agree with TRBD1. Looked up from germline, CDR1 is MNHEY and CDR2 is SVGAGI. V trimming: 6 bases; J trimming: 5 bases; junction bases outside the gene matches: 4. The CDR3 covers 13 residues. CDR3 bases: TGTGCCAGCAGGACAGGGGGGGGATATGGCTACACCTTC. It specifies CASRTGGGYGYTF.

V and J are TRBV7-9 and TRBJ2-7, with 8 bases aligning to TRBD1. With V trimmed by 1 base and J by 7 bases, 12 bases remained unmatched. CDR3 length equals 16 residues. Germline V CDR1 and CDR2: SEHNR, FQNEAQ (reference sequence). The CDR3 loop is CASSLGTGSLPGEQYF. CDR3 in DNA: TGTGCCAGCAGCTTAGGGACAGGGAGTCTTCCAGGGGAGCAGTACTTC.

This clone occurred once. The rearrangement joins TRBV5-1 to TRBJ2-7, with D unclear. Germline lookup yields CDR1 SGHRS and CDR2 YFSETQ. The CDR3 length is 15 residues. The V and J ends lost 0 bases and 3 bases respectively, with 13 bases between them. CDR3 sequence (DNA): TGCGCCAGCAGCTTGGTGGCCGGAGAAGGCTACGAGCAGTACTTC. It codes for CASSLVAGEGYEQYF.

The chain recombines TRBV28 with TRBJ1-2, with TRBD1 as a possible D gene (6 bases). Per germline, CDR1 MDHEN and CDR2 SYDVKM. CDR3 size: 14 residues. The V end was cut by 2 bases, the J end by 5 bases, with 12 bases between. In nucleotides, the CDR3 is TGTGCCAGCAGTTTAGGCAGGGGAGAATATGGCTACACCTTC. Its protein is CASSLGRGEYGYTF.